The next 29 T cell receptor beta chains were all read from a single sample in a study of breast tumors, draining lymph nodes, adjacent tissues. TCRdb redid the calling of the multiplex PCR reads with MiXCR, one entry per CDR3 protein. The sample yields under 350,000 distinct CDR3 sequences, 30% to 35% seen once. Breast cancer patients provided tissue from their axillary draining lymph nodes. Sequenced: axillary lymph node tissue. The receptors come from a female donor with breast cancer. Some clones in this sample may be carry-over from other donors' samples.

This clonotype was seen only a few times. Since a much larger clone is just one base distant, this may be a read error. This CDR3 reads CASSPRNGLAGVEQLF. CDR3 nucleotide sequence: TGTGCCAGCAGCCCCCGCAACGGACTAGCGGGAGTCGAGCAGCTCTTC. The genes are TRBV14 and TRBJ2-1, with TRBD2 identical over 13 bases. Germline CDR1 is SGHDN and CDR2 is FVKESK. The CDR3 totals 16 residues.

This clonotype has more than one count but fewer than ten. This may stem from a read error, because a much larger clone lies one nucleotide away. The chain recombines TRBV29-1 with TRBJ2-3; D call uncertain. In germline, CDR1 is SQVTM, CDR2 ANQGSEA. The CDR3 spans 13 residues. The CDR3 nucleotides read TGCCGCGTTGCTAGATCTGGCGCAGATACGCAGTATTTT. This codes for CRVARSGADTQYF.

This chain links TRBV15 with TRBJ2-3; TRBD2 might be the D (6 bases). Trimming stripped 1 base from V and 4 bases from J, with 9 bases between. The CDR3 has 14 residues. CDR1 and CDR2 from the germline V gene are LNHNV and YYDKDF (reference sequence). The CDR3 bases are TGTGCCACCAGCAGAGGACTAGATTCAGATACGCAGTATTTT. Protein product: CATSRGLDSDTQYF.

Judged by abundance, this clonotype is medium-sized. The chain has TRBV29-1 and TRBJ2-3, with TRBD2 identical over 7 bases. Germline V lookup: CDR1 SQVTM, CDR2 ANQGSEA. The CDR3 contains 12 residues. J was trimmed by 2 bases and V by 4 bases; bases with no gene match: 0. CDR3 amino acids: CSVGDYTDTQYF. The DNA for the CDR3 is TGCAGCGTTGGGGACTACACAGATACGCAGTATTTT.

V gene TRBV18 combines with J gene TRBJ2-1, with TRBD1 matching 7 bases. CDR1 is KGHSH, CDR2 LQKENI, per germline. The CDR3 has 12 residues. The trim removed 5 bases at V and 11 bases at J, leaving 6 bases unmatched. CDR3 in DNA: TGTGCCAGCTCAGGGGCAGGGGGAAAGCAGTTCTTC. This encodes CASSGAGGKQFF.

Regarding this clonotype: With a much larger clone just one base away, this may be a read error. V and J are TRBV19 and TRBJ2-2; 7 bases fit TRBD2. Germline CDR1 is LNHDA and CDR2 is SQIVND (reference sequence). V was clipped by 8 bases and J by 6 bases; unmatched bases: 9. The CDR3 is 14 residues long. The chain's CDR3 is CASGLAGLAGELFF. The CDR3 bases are TGTGCCAGTGGTCTCGCCGGACTAGCCGGGGAGCTGTTTTTT.

As regards this clonotype: A much larger clone lies a single base off, so this may be a read error. The CDR3 here is CASSLRDDLGLETQYF. The CDR3 nucleotides are TGTGCCAGCAGTTTACGTGACGACCTGGGACTGGAGACCCAGTACTTC. The genes are TRBV12-3 or TRBV12-4 and TRBJ2-5; D possibly corresponds to TRBD2 (6 bases). This CDR3 contains 16 residues. V lost 2 bases and J 5 bases, leaving 18 bases between the germline ends.

As concerns this clonotype: A read error may explain this, as a much larger clone is one base away. The chain is built from TRBV7-2 and TRBJ2-2; tentatively, D is TRBD1 (5 bases). CDR1 and CDR2 from the germline V gene are SGHTA and FQGNSA. This CDR3 contains 19 residues. CDR3 DNA: TGTGCCAGCAGCTCCAGTGTGTTGGACACGAGCTCGAACCCCGGGGAGCTGTTTTTT. Its protein is CASSSSVLDTSSNPGELFF.

V and J are TRBV20-1 and TRBJ2-3; D ambiguous. The germline V and J ends were trimmed by 4 bases and 10 bases, with 15 bases remaining between them. The CDR3 length is 12 residues. CDR1 and CDR2 (germline): DFQATT, SNEGSKA (reference sequence). The CDR3 loop is CSAMGTVHAQYF. CDR3 coding DNA: TGCAGTGCTATGGGAACTGTCCATGCGCAGTATTTT.

This clonotype was detected many times. The V call is TRBV14, the J call TRBJ1-4; TRBD1 might be the D (6 bases). The germline gives CDR1 SGHDN, CDR2 FVKESK. Trimming pared 4 bases from V and 5 bases from J, leaving 29 bases between. This CDR3 is 20 amino acids long. CDR3 protein: CASSLNPGHTNRPLNEKLFF. The CDR3 nucleotides read TGTGCCAGCAGCCTTAACCCGGGACACACAAACAGGCCCCTGAATGAAAAACTGTTTTTT.

This clonotype came up once. A junction boundary mismatches the germline segment, possibly from a read error. The chain combines TRBV19 with TRBJ2-1, with TRBD2 identical over 9 bases. The CDR3 sequence is 13 residues long. Germline V CDR1 and CDR2: LNHDA, SQIVND (reference sequence). CDR3 residues: CVSSALAGELQFF. The CDR3 coding sequence is TGTGTCAGTAGTGCGTTAGCGGGAGAACTGCAGTTCTTC.

The J gene is TRBJ1-1, the V gene TRBV11-2; tentative D call: TRBD1 (5 bases). Germline V lookup: CDR1 SGHAT, CDR2 FQNNGV. Trimming took 7 bases from V and 0 from J, leaving 9 bases between them. The CDR3 sequence is 13 residues long. The CDR3 is CASTQQVNTEAFF. CDR3 coding DNA: TGTGCCAGCACCCAACAGGTGAACACTGAAGCTTTCTTT.

This clonotype has a handful of counts. The rearrangement links TRBV18 to TRBJ2-7, with TRBD1 matching 8 bases. The CDR3 spans 12 residues. After removal of 5 bases from V and 6 bases from J, the junction contained 3 bases not matched to a gene. Germline CDR1 reads KGHSH; CDR2 reads LQKENI. The DNA of the CDR3 is TGTGCCAGCTCAAAAGACAGGGGCGAGCAGTACTTC. Its protein product is CASSKDRGEQYF.

This clonotype was counted at least ten times. The chain uses TRBV11-3 and TRBJ1-2; D possibly corresponds to TRBD1 (6 bases). Trimming cost V 4 bases and J 3 bases, with 15 bases left between them. This CDR3 region has 15 residues. The V gene's germline CDR1 is SGHNT and CDR2 YENEEA. This CDR3 is CASSSLLGTHYGYTF. CDR3 in DNA: TGTGCCAGCAGCTCGCTCCTCGGGACACACTATGGCTACACCTTC.

This rearrangement joins TRBV2 to TRBJ2-7, with 9 bases lining up with TRBD1. Unmatched junction bases numbered 1, after V lost 6 bases and J lost 7 bases. The CDR3 is made up of 11 amino acids. Germline V lookup: CDR1 SNHLY, CDR2 FYNNEI. CDR3 residues: CASRQGAEQYF. CDR3 bases: TGTGCCAGCAGACAGGGGGCGGAGCAGTACTTC.

This clonotype was recorded at least ten times. This chain links TRBV6-4 with TRBJ2-7; a weak D match, TRBD2 (5 bases). This CDR3 spans 15 amino acids. CDR1 is MRHNA and CDR2 is SNTAGT in the germline V gene. The V end lost 5 bases, the J end lost 7 bases, and 21 bases lay between the germline ends. The CDR3 sequence: CASSPAPNSGTEQYF. The CDR3 region has the DNA TGTGCCAGCAGTCCTGCCCCGAATTCGGGAACGGAGCAGTACTTC.

This clonotype was picked up a small number of times. The CDR3 coding sequence is TGTGCCAGCAGTTACAGGGGGCGCCAAGAGACCCAGTACTTC. Its translation: CASSYRGRQETQYF. This rearrangement joins TRBV9 to TRBJ2-5; 9 bases are a match to TRBD1. The CDR3 spans 14 residues. The junction had 3 bases not matched to a gene; V was cut back by 5 bases and J by 1 base. Per germline, CDR1 SGDLS and CDR2 YYNGEE. The whole variable domain, filled in from reference TRBV9 and TRBJ2-5, reads DSGVTQTPKHLITATGQRVTLRCSPRSGDLSVYWYQQSLDQGLQFLIQYYNGEERAKGNILERFSAQQFPDLHSELNLSSLELGDSALYFCASSYRGRQETQYFGPGTRLLVL.

This clonotype has a count of ten or more. V gene TRBV20-1 combines with J gene TRBJ2-7; D may be TRBD1 (5 bases). With 0 bases removed from V and 0 bases from J, the gap between germline ends came to 15 bases. The CDR3 length is 16 residues. CDR1 DFQATT and CDR2 SNEGSKA come from the germline V gene (reference sequence). CDR3 nucleotide sequence: TGCAGTGCTAGAGATTTAGTGGACACCAACTCCTACGAGCAGTACTTC. Translation gives CSARDLVDTNSYEQYF.

This clonotype was counted ten times or more. V usage is TRBV10-3 and J usage is TRBJ2-7; D is uncertain. CDR3 length: 11 amino acids. Germline V gene sequence: CDR1 ENHRY, CDR2 SYGVKD. The V end was cut by 3 bases, the J end by 6 bases, with 6 bases between. CDR3 residues: CAISDAREQYF. The CDR3 region has the DNA TGTGCCATCAGTGACGCTCGCGAGCAGTACTTC.

Remarks on this clonotype: A much larger clone differs by one base, so this may be a read error. No conserved phenylalanine or tryptophan ends this CDR3, so it is likely a read error. The chain is built from TRBV11-3 and TRBJ2-7; TRBD2 is a possible D gene (6 bases). V was pared by 6 bases and J by 0 bases, with 12 bases between. The CDR3 has 14 amino acids. CDR1 and CDR2 (germline): SGHNT, YENEEA. The CDR3 nucleotides are TGTGCCAGCAGTGGTAGCGGAAGCTCCTACGAGCAGTACCTC. Encoded protein: CASSGSGSSYEQYL.

With regard to this clonotype: A much larger clone differs by one base, so this may be a read error. The CDR3 here is CSAWWGDSNPPQHF. DNA of the CDR3: TGCAGTGCTTGGTGGGGGGATAGCAATCCGCCCCAGCATTTT. The chain recombines TRBV20-1 with TRBJ1-5; D perhaps matches TRBD1 (5 bases). The length of the CDR3 is 14 residues. Germline CDR1 is DFQATT and CDR2 is SNEGSKA (reference sequence).

This clonotype has at least ten counts. The V and J genes are TRBV20-1 and TRBJ2-7; D perhaps matches TRBD1 (6 bases). The V gene's germline CDR1 is DFQATT and CDR2 SNEGSKA (reference sequence). The germline V and J ends were trimmed by 2 bases and 4 bases, with 9 bases remaining between them. The CDR3 has 12 amino acids. The CDR3 DNA sequence: TGCAGTGCTAGAATAGACAGGTACGAGCAGTACTTC. Translated, it gives CSARIDRYEQYF.

This clonotype was recorded many times. V gene TRBV20-1 combines with J gene TRBJ2-1; D is ambiguous. Per germline, CDR1 DFQATT and CDR2 SNEGSKA (reference sequence). With 3 bases removed from V and 6 bases from J, the gap between germline ends came to 12 bases. The CDR3 length is 13 residues. The CDR3 spells CSARNTLGNEQFF. DNA of the CDR3: TGCAGTGCTAGGAATACCCTTGGCAATGAGCAGTTCTTC.

Notes on this clonotype: A read error may be the cause here, since a much bigger clone is one base away. The CDR3 here is CASSQFTGSEQYF. CDR3 bases: TGTGCCAGCAGCCAATTCACAGGGAGCGAGCAGTACTTC. The rearrangement links TRBV4-2 to TRBJ2-7; D may be TRBD1 (6 bases). Germline V gene lookup returns CDR1 LGHNA and CDR2 YNFKEQ. The CDR3 consists of 13 residues. V was trimmed by 2 bases and J by 6 bases, leaving 11 bases between them.

This clonotype was seen ten or more times. The CDR3 DNA follows: TGCGCCAGCAGTGAGTCAAATTACAATGAGCAGTTCTTC. Protein: CASSESNYNEQFF. The chain uses TRBV10-2 and TRBJ2-1, with D uncertain. The germline V gene encodes CDR1 WSHSY and CDR2 SAAADI. Trimming removed 0 bases at V and 4 bases at J, with 4 bases between. CDR3 length equals 13 residues.

This clonotype was detected many times. The chain combines TRBV7-6 with TRBJ1-6; D is perhaps TRBD1 (5 bases). This CDR3 region has 18 residues. Looked up from germline, CDR1 is SGHVS and CDR2 is FNYEAQ. Trimming removed 1 base from V and 3 bases from J, with 16 bases in between. CDR3 sequence reads: CASSLVRGGKGYNSPLHF. CDR3 nucleotides: TGTGCCAGCAGCTTAGTTCGCGGGGGGAAAGGCTATAATTCACCCCTCCACTTT.

This clonotype was recorded a few times. The chain couples TRBV28 to TRBJ2-7; no clear D gene. Germline CDR1 reads MDHEN; CDR2 reads SYDVKM. Trimming pared 8 bases from V and 3 bases from J, leaving 11 bases between. This CDR3 contains 12 residues. CDR3 nucleotide sequence: TGTGCCAGCCTTTCGGACGGCTACGAGCAGTACTTC. It encodes CASLSDGYEQYF.

Notes on this clonotype: One end of the junction is discordant with germline, which a read error may explain. V usage is TRBV7-8 and J usage is TRBJ2-3; 8 positions match TRBD2. Germline CDR1 and CDR2: SGHVS and FQNEAQ. The CDR3 runs 15 residues. The CDR3 nucleotides read TGTGCCAGCAGCCAGGGGCGGGAGGACACAGATGCGCAGTATTTC. The encoded protein is CASSQGREDTDAQYF.

This clonotype was counted a few times. The CDR3 sequence is CASSYGVAADTQYF. In nucleotides, the CDR3 is TGTGCCAGCAGTTACGGGGTAGCGGCAGATACGCAGTATTTT. This chain uses TRBV6-5 with TRBJ2-3; possible D gene TRBD2, 6 bases. CDR1 and CDR2 (germline): MNHEY, SVGAGI. CDR3 length: 14 amino acids. V was pared by 2 bases and J by 4 bases, with 10 bases between.